Listed here are 20 T cell receptor beta chains from one sample, sequenced in a study of T cell repertoires in cytomegalovirus infection. Each CDR3 protein is one row after TCRdb ran MiXCR on the reads. The data show some 57,000 distinct CDR3 sequences, with 33% seen just once and around three quarters held by the top ten. No antigens are known for them. Sequenced material: PBMCs, sequenced either directly or after in vitro stimulation (not recorded which). These receptors originate from a human donor in good health (CMV status not recorded). Some clones in this sample may be carry-over from other donors' samples.

This clonotype was seen a few times. This chain links TRBV12-3 or TRBV12-4 with TRBJ2-7; the match to TRBD1 covers 9 bases. V shed 8 bases and J 3 bases; nucleotides not matched to a gene: 5. The CDR3 loop spans 13 amino acids. DNA of the CDR3: TGTGCCAGCGGCCGACAGGGGGTCTACGAGCAGTACTTC. Translating it yields CASGRQGVYEQYF.

This clonotype was observed at least ten times. The chain employs TRBV7-2 and TRBJ2-1; weak D call: TRBD2 (6 bases). The germline V gene has CDR1 SGHTA and CDR2 FQGNSA. Trimming left V 2 bases short and J 1 base short, with 18 bases between. The CDR3 contains 18 residues. The CDR3 here is CASSLLSPLADSYNEQFF. CDR3 DNA: TGTGCCAGCAGCTTATTGTCCCCACTAGCCGATTCCTACAATGAGCAGTTCTTC. Drawing the rest from reference TRBV7-2 and TRBJ2-1, the complete variable domain is GAGVSQSPSNKVTEKGKDVELRCDPISGHTALYWYRQSLGQGLEFLIYFQGNSAPDKSGLPSDRFSAERTGGSVSTLTIQRTQQEDSAVYLCASSLLSPLADSYNEQFFGPGTRLTVL.

The gene calls are TRBV20-1 and TRBJ2-7; 7 bases line up with TRBD1. With V trimmed by 1 base and J by 1 base, 7 bases remained unmatched. The CDR3 spans 15 residues. Germline CDR1 DFQATT, CDR2 SNEGSKA (reference sequence). The CDR3 loop reads CSARAIQGSSYEQYF. The CDR3, as DNA: TGCAGTGCTAGAGCTATACAGGGGAGTTCCTACGAGCAGTACTTC.

The gene calls are TRBV9 and TRBJ2-3; D possibly corresponds to TRBD1 (6 bases). Between the trimmed V and J ends, which lost 1 base and 4 bases, there was a span of 10 bases. The CDR3 sequence is 14 residues long. Germline lookup yields CDR1 SGDLS and CDR2 YYNGEE. CDR3 residues: CASSVTHRADTQYF. CDR3 sequence (DNA): TGTGCCAGCAGCGTAACCCACAGGGCAGATACGCAGTATTTT.

The chain couples TRBV6-6 to TRBJ1-5; D remains ambiguous. The germline V and J ends were trimmed by 5 bases and 2 bases, with 7 bases remaining between them. CDR1 and CDR2 from the germline V gene are MNHNY and SVGAGI (reference sequence). The CDR3 runs to 13 residues. The CDR3 is CASSRQGNQPQHF. The CDR3 DNA follows: TGTGCCAGCAGTAGACAAGGCAATCAGCCCCAGCATTTT.

V usage is TRBV7-9 and J usage is TRBJ1-4; perhaps TRBD1 as D (6 bases). Trimming removed 8 bases from V and 4 bases from J, with 8 bases in between. CDR1 is SEHNR and CDR2 is FQNEAQ in the germline V gene (reference sequence). The CDR3 totals 12 residues. DNA of the CDR3: TGTGCCAGCCGGGACAATAATGAAAAACTGTTTTTT. Protein sequence: CASRDNNEKLFF.

The genes are TRBV5-4 and TRBJ1-2; D perhaps matches TRBD1 (6 bases). The V gene lost 9 bases and the J gene lost 4 bases, with 28 bases spanning the gap. Germline-derived CDR1 and CDR2 are SGHNT and YYREEE (reference sequence). This CDR3 spans 17 amino acids. This CDR3 reads CATHRKHRGTLGYGYTF. The CDR3 region has the DNA TGTGCCACGCATAGGAAACATAGGGGGACATTAGGCTATGGCTACACCTTC.

The sample holds many counts of this clonotype. This chain uses TRBV28 with TRBJ1-3; D not certain. V was pared by 1 base and J by 0 bases, with 10 bases between. This CDR3 has 16 amino acids. The germline V gene encodes CDR1 MDHEN and CDR2 SYDVKM. In nucleotides, the CDR3 is TGTGCCAGCAGTTTATTGGAGACGGGCTCTGGAAACACCATATATTTT. Translating it yields CASSLLETGSGNTIYF.

This clonotype was counted at least ten times. The V call is TRBV7-2, the J call TRBJ1-2; possibly TRBD1 for D (6 bases). Per the germline V gene, CDR1 is SGHTA and CDR2 is FQGNSA. The V end lost 5 bases, the J end lost 4 bases, and 17 bases lay between the germline ends. This CDR3 region has 15 residues. The CDR3 region is CASSRAGEERYGYTF. CDR3 nucleotides: TGTGCCAGCAGCCGAGCAGGGGAGGAACGCTATGGCTACACCTTC. The full variable domain, in which reference TRBV7-2 and TRBJ1-2 provide the parts outside the CDR3, is GAGVSQSPSNKVTEKGKDVELRCDPISGHTALYWYRQSLGQGLEFLIYFQGNSAPDKSGLPSDRFSAERTGGSVSTLTIQRTQQEDSAVYLCASSRAGEERYGYTFGSGTRLTVV.

The V call is TRBV6-5, the J call TRBJ1-1, with TRBD1 as a possible D gene (5 bases). Deletions cut 2 bases from V and 10 bases from J, with 14 bases between. The CDR3 sequence is 13 residues long. CDR1 and CDR2 from the germline V gene are MNHEY and SVGAGI. This CDR3 is CASSYGTFRVAFF. As DNA, the CDR3 is TGTGCCAGCAGTTACGGGACTTTCAGAGTAGCTTTCTTT.

This clonotype was seen only a few times. The chain combines TRBV5-1 with TRBJ1-3, with D maybe TRBD1 (5 bases). Trimming removed 3 bases at V and 0 bases at J, with 10 bases between. This CDR3 comprises 15 residues. Germline V gene lookup returns CDR1 SGHRS and CDR2 YFSETQ. The CDR3 loop reads CASSSGLISGNTIYF. The CDR3, as DNA: TGCGCCAGCAGCTCGGGACTGATCTCTGGAAACACCATATATTTT. Using reference TRBV5-1 and TRBJ1-3 for the parts outside the CDR3, the full variable domain is KAGVTQTPRYLIKTRGQQVTLSCSPISGHRSVSWYQQTPGQGLQFLFEYFSETQRNKGNFPGRFSGRQFSNSRSEMNVSTLELGDSALYLCASSSGLISGNTIYFGEGSWLTVV.

This clonotype was detected many times. The genes are TRBV7-9 and TRBJ2-7; D may be TRBD1 (6 bases). Germline lookup yields CDR1 SEHNR and CDR2 FQNEAQ (reference sequence). The CDR3 has 13 amino acids. V was shortened by 4 bases and J by 1 base, with 8 bases between the two germline ends. The CDR3 here is CASSSDRSYEQYF. CDR3 sequence (DNA): TGTGCCAGCAGCTCGGACAGATCCTACGAGCAGTACTTC.

This clonotype was seen more than once but under ten times. The rearrangement uses TRBV18 and TRBJ2-6; TRBD2 might be the D (5 bases). The CDR3 has 14 residues. V was cut by 7 bases and J by 0 bases, with 7 bases left in between. Germline V gives CDR1 KGHSH, CDR2 LQKENI. The CDR3 nucleotides read TGTGCCAGCTTCGGGAACTCTGGGGCCAACGTCCTGACTTTC. It translates to CASFGNSGANVLTF.

J is TRBJ2-4 and V is TRBV6-1, with 7 bases matching TRBD1. The CDR3 runs 13 residues. Trimming cost V 6 bases and J 4 bases; bases outside gene matches: 3. CDR1 and CDR2 (germline): MNHNS, SASEGT. In nucleotides, the CDR3 is TGTGCCAGCAGGATGACAGGGAAAAACATTCAGTACTTC. Its protein is CASRMTGKNIQYF.

This chain links TRBV2 with TRBJ1-1; D ambiguous. The CDR3 is 14 amino acids. V gave up 11 bases and J gave up 4 bases, with 20 bases separating them. The germline V gene encodes CDR1 SNHLY and CDR2 FYNNEI. In nucleotides, the CDR3 is TGTGCCGGTACCTACAGTGCCGGCGTCACTGAAGCTTTCTTT. Translation: CAGTYSAGVTEAFF. The variable domain in full, with the rest retrieved from reference TRBV2 and TRBJ1-1, is EPEVTQTPSHQVTQMGQEVILRCVPISNHLYFYWYRQILGQKVEFLVSFYNNEISEKSEIFDDQFSVERPDGSNFTLKIRSTKLEDSAMYFCAGTYSAGVTEAFFGQGTRLTVV.

The sample holds many counts of this clonotype. This chain joins TRBV6-5 and TRBJ2-1; D gene unclear. Germline V gene data show CDR1 as MNHEY and CDR2 as SVGAGI. V lost 0 bases, J lost 6 bases, and 6 bases lay in between. This CDR3 has 13 residues. CDR3 region: CASSYSSGNEQFF. The DNA of the CDR3 is TGTGCCAGCAGTTACTCTTCCGGCAATGAGCAGTTCTTC.

CDR3 sequence (DNA): TGCGCCAGCAGCCGAGTGACAGGCTTTAATGAAAAACTGTTTTTT. Protein sequence: CASSRVTGFNEKLFF. The gene calls are TRBV4-1 and TRBJ1-4; weak D call: TRBD1 (6 bases). CDR3 length: 15 residues. The V gene lost 4 bases and the J gene lost 4 bases, with 13 bases spanning the gap. Germline V CDR1 and CDR2: MGHRA, YSYEKL.

This clonotype was seen a few times. This rearrangement joins TRBV20-1 to TRBJ2-5; perhaps TRBD2 as D (6 bases). The length of the CDR3 is 16 residues. The germline V gene has CDR1 DFQATT and CDR2 SNEGSKA (reference sequence). With 3 bases removed from V and 5 bases from J, the gap between germline ends came to 22 bases. The CDR3 region is CSARERAHPSGETQYF. Written as DNA, the CDR3 is TGCAGTGCTAGGGAGCGGGCCCACCCAAGTGGGGAGACCCAGTACTTC.

The chain recombines TRBV7-4 with TRBJ2-5, with D hard to call. Germline V gene data show CDR1 as SGHVT and CDR2 as SQSDAQ. This CDR3 spans 13 amino acids. V lost 2 bases to trimming and J lost 3 bases, with 7 bases between them. The CDR3 is CASSLNSKETQYF. The DNA of the CDR3 is TGTGCCAGCAGCTTAAACAGCAAAGAGACCCAGTACTTC.

This clonotype was seen once. The rearrangement uses TRBV4-2 and TRBJ2-4, with 12 bases aligning to TRBD2. The CDR3 is made up of 20 amino acids. The J segment lost 1 base and the V segment lost 5 bases, leaving 15 bases of the junction unmatched. In germline, CDR1 is LGHNA, CDR2 YNFKEQ. This CDR3 is CASSMRESTSGGRAKNIQYF. CDR3 nucleotide sequence: TGTGCCAGCAGCATGAGAGAAAGTACTAGCGGGGGGAGGGCCAAAAACATTCAGTACTTC.